This record concerns one T cell receptor beta chain sequence. Its antigen is unidentified. This sample was taken from a study of cytomegalovirus exposure and HLA in healthy donors. Vbeta (60) and Jbeta (13) primers were used in the PCR. The protocol was immunoSEQ multiplex PCR, while the TCRdb copy is restricted to in-frame clones and leaves out a portion. The top ten clones hold around 2% of a sample with about 160,000 clones, under 90% of them seen once. Overall study findings and caveats: Only CMV serostatus was available as immune exposure information.

Trimming took off 8 bases at V and 0 bases at J, with 13 bases between the two ends. Germline lookup yields CDR1 SNHLY and CDR2 FYNNEI. This CDR3 has 15 amino acids. The gene calls are TRBV2 and TRBJ2-2; D is uncertain. The sequencing sample was made of PBMCs. The clonotype originates from a man younger than 35 in good health and CMV-seronegative. This CDR3 reads CASVRTTTNTGELFF. The CDR3 DNA is TGTGCCAGCGTCCGCACAACGACGAACACCGGGGAGCTGTTTTTT.